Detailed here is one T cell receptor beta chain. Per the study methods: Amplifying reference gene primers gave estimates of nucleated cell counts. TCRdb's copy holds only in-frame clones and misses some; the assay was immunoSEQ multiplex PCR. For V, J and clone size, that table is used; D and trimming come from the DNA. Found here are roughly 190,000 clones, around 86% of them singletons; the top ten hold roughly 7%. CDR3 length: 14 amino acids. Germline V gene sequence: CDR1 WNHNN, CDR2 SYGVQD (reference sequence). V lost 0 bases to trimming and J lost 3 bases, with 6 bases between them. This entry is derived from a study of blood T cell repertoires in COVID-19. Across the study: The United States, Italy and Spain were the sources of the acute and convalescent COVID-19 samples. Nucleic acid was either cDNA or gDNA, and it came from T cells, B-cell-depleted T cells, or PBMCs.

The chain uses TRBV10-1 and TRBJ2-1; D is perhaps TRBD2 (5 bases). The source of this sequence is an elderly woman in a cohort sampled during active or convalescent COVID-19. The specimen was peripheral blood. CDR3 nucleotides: TGCGCCAGCAGTGAGTCAGAGGGCTACAATGAGCAGTTCTTC. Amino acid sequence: CASSESEGYNEQFF.